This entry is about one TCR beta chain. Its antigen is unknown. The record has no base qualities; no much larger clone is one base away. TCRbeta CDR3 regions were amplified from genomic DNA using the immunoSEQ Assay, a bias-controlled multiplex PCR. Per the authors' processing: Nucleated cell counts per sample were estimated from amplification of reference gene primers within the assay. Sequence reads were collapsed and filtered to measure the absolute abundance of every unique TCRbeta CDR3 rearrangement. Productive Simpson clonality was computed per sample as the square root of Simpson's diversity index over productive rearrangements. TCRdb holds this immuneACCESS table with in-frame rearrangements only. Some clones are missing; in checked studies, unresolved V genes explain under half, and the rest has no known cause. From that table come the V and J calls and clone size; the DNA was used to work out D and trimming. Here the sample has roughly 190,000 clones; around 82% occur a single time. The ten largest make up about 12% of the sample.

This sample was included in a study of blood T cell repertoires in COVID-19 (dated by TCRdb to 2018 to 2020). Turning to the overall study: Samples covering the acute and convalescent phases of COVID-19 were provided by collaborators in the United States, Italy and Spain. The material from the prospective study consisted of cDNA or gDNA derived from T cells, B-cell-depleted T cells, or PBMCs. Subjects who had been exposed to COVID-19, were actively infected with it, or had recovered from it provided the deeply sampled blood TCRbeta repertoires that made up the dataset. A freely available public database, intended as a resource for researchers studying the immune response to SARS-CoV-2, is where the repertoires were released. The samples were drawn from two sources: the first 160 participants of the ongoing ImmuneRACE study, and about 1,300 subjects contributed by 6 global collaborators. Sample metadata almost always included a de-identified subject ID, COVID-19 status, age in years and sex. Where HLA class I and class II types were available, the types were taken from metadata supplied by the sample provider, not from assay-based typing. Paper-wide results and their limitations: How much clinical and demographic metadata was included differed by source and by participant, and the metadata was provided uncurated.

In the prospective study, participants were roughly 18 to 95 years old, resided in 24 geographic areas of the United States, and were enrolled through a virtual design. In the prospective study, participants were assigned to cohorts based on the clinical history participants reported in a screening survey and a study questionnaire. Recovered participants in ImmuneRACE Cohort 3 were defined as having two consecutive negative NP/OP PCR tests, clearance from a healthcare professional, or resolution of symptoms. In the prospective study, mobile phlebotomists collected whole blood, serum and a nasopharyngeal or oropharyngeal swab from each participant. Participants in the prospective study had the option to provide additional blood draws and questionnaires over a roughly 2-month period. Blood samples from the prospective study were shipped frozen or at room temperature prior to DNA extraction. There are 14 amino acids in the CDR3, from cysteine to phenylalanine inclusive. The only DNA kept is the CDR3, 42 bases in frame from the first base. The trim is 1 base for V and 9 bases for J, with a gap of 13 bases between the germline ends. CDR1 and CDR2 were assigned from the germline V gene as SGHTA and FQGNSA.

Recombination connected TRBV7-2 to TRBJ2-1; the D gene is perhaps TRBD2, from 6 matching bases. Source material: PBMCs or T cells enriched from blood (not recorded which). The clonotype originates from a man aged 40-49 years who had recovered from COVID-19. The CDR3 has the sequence CASSLVAAVIEQFF. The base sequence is TGTGCCAGCAGCTTAGTAGCGGCGGTTATTGAGCAGTTCTTC.